A single sample gave rise to the 28 T cell receptor beta chains below, sequenced in a study of T cell responses to AZD1222 COVID-19 vaccine. Assay used: immunoSEQ multiplex PCR; TCRdb lists only in-frame clones, some missing. This table has tens of thousands of clones, under 95% appearing once. Source: peripheral blood, taken 28 days after the second dose of the MenACWY control vaccine. These receptors all come from an adult who received the MenACWY meningococcal vaccine as a control.

The chain carries TRBV4-3 and TRBJ2-7; no reliable D call. V gave up 3 bases and J gave up 3 bases, with 15 bases separating them. The CDR3 is 15 amino acids. The germline V gene encodes CDR1 LGHNA and CDR2 YSLEER. The CDR3 is CASSQLLDGFYEQYF. The DNA for the CDR3 is TGCGCCAGCAGCCAGCTCCTGGACGGATTCTACGAGCAGTACTTC.

This rearrangement joins TRBV5-5 to TRBJ1-1; 8 bases fit TRBD1. The V segment lost 4 bases and the J segment 0 bases; nucleotides outside the gene matches: 2. CDR1 and CDR2 (germline): SGHKS, YYEKEE (reference sequence). The CDR3 runs to 14 residues. DNA for the CDR3: TGTGCCAGCAGCCGGGACAGGATGAACACTGAAGCTTTCTTT. Amino acids: CASSRDRMNTEAFF.

This chain connects TRBV29-1 to TRBJ2-2; 7 nucleotides match TRBD1. The CDR3 runs to 15 residues. Germline V gene lookup returns CDR1 SQVTM and CDR2 ANQGSEA. V was pared by 6 bases and J by 6 bases, with 13 bases of the junction left unmatched. The CDR3 loop is CSVEAGRGTAGELFF. For the CDR3, the DNA is TGCAGCGTCGAGGCTGGCAGGGGGACGGCCGGGGAGCTGTTTTTT.

The rearrangement uses TRBV12-3 or TRBV12-4 and TRBJ1-2, with TRBD1 matching over 8 bases. J gave up 8 bases and V 5 bases, and 7 bases lay outside the gene matches. The CDR3 is made up of 13 amino acids. The CDR3 protein is CASSLGQGWGYTF. CDR3 DNA: TGTGCCAGCAGTCTAGGACAGGGCTGGGGCTACACCTTC.

The chain joins TRBV14 to TRBJ2-1; D is perhaps TRBD1 (5 bases). The CDR3 has 15 amino acids. With 4 bases removed from V and 6 bases from J, the gap between germline ends came to 16 bases. Germline V CDR1 and CDR2: SGHDN, FVKESK. DNA of the CDR3: TGTGCCAGCAGCCCACCCGCAGGGAAAGGCAATGAGCAGTTCTTC. It yields the protein CASSPPAGKGNEQFF.

V is TRBV25-1 and J is TRBJ2-5, with unresolved D. Between the trimmed V and J ends, which lost 3 bases and 5 bases, there was a span of 10 bases. The CDR3 has 13 residues. Germline CDR1 reads MGHDK; CDR2 reads SYGVNS. CDR3 region: CASSEGRRETQYF. In DNA, the CDR3 is TGTGCCAGCAGTGAGGGTCGGCGGGAGACCCAGTACTTC.

The J gene is TRBJ2-6, the V gene TRBV5-6; D is ambiguous. CDR1 is SGHDT, CDR2 YYEEEE, per germline. This CDR3 is 14 amino acids long. V shed 2 bases and J shed 1 base, with 4 bases lying between them. The CDR3 DNA is TGTGCCAGCAGCTTCGGATCTGGGGCCAACGTCCTGACTTTC. Its protein product is CASSFGSGANVLTF.

V and J are TRBV20-1 and TRBJ2-3; D unclear. Germline-derived CDR1 and CDR2 are DFQATT and SNEGSKA (reference sequence). V shed 6 bases and J shed 5 bases, with 9 bases lying between them. The CDR3 contains 11 residues. This CDR3 reads CSALAKDTQYF. The CDR3 coding sequence is TGCAGTGCCCTTGCCAAAGATACGCAGTATTTT.

The chain joins TRBV11-3 to TRBJ2-7, with TRBD2 as a possible D gene (5 bases). This CDR3 is 13 amino acids long. The germline gives CDR1 SGHNT, CDR2 YENEEA. Trimming cost V 0 bases and J 6 bases, with 9 bases left between them. CDR3 amino acids: CASSLDTGSEQYF. CDR3 in DNA: TGTGCCAGCAGCTTAGATACGGGGAGCGAGCAGTACTTC.

This sequence joins TRBV4-2 and TRBJ2-7, with D uncertain. The germline gives CDR1 LGHNA, CDR2 YNFKEQ. With 1 base removed from V and 5 bases from J, the gap between germline ends came to 6 bases. CDR3 length: 12 amino acids. The CDR3, as DNA: TGTGCCAGCAGCCAAGGTTTGGACGAGCAGTACTTC. It encodes CASSQGLDEQYF.

The chain couples TRBV21-1 to TRBJ2-3; the listed D gene, TRBD2, was not tested against the DNA. TRBV21-1 is a listed pseudogene. The CDR3 is 13 amino acids. Here the CDR3 reads CASSKARGGPQYF. The CDR3 DNA reads as TGTGCCAGCAGCAAAGCCCGCGGGGGCCCGCAGTATTTT.

V usage is TRBV18 and J usage is TRBJ2-7, with TRBD2 identical over 14 bases. The CDR3 loop spans 15 amino acids. Germline values: CDR1 KGHSH, CDR2 LQKENI. With V trimmed by 6 bases and J by 5 bases, 6 bases remained unmatched. The CDR3 region has the DNA TGTGCCAGCTCGCGACTAGCGGGAGGGCCTAACGAGCAGTACTTC. This translates into CASSRLAGGPNEQYF.

The V call is TRBV10-3, the J call TRBJ1-4, with D possibly TRBD1 on 5 matching bases. This CDR3 has 14 residues. CDR1 and CDR2 (germline): ENHRY, SYGVKD. The germline V and J ends were trimmed by 10 bases and 0 bases, with 12 bases remaining between them. The CDR3 protein is CATADSPTNEKLFF. The CDR3 DNA reads as TGTGCCACCGCAGACAGTCCAACTAATGAAAAACTGTTTTTT.

V and J are TRBV27 and TRBJ2-5; D remains ambiguous. The CDR3 contains 12 residues. Per the germline V gene, CDR1 is MNHEY and CDR2 is SMNVEV (reference sequence). V lost 8 bases and J lost 2, with 9 bases in between. The CDR3 loop reads CASQYKQETQYF. Here the CDR3 DNA reads TGTGCCAGCCAATATAAGCAAGAGACCCAGTACTTC.

This chain connects TRBV5-4 to TRBJ2-7, with 7 nucleotides matching TRBD1. With 4 bases clipped from V and 4 bases from J, the junction kept 11 bases outside the gene matches. The V gene's germline CDR1 is SGHNT and CDR2 YYREEE (reference sequence). The CDR3 consists of 15 residues. CDR3 in amino acids: CASSPPDRVAYEQYF. As DNA, the CDR3 is TGTGCCAGCAGCCCACCCGACAGGGTCGCGTACGAGCAGTACTTC.

CDR3 nucleotides: TGCGCCAGCAGCATGCTGACAGGGTCGTACTCGGGGCCCCAGCATTTT. Its translation: CASSMLTGSYSGPQHF. The chain is built from TRBV5-1 and TRBJ1-5; 7 bases line up with TRBD1. Per the germline V gene, CDR1 is SGHRS and CDR2 is YFSETQ. This CDR3 has 16 amino acids. Germline trimming cut 4 bases from V and 9 bases from J; bases unmatched to any gene: 16.

This clone appeared once. The chain uses TRBV28 and TRBJ1-2; D is unresolved. The germline CDR1 and CDR2 sequences are MDHEN and SYDVKM. V lost 2 bases and J 7 bases, leaving 8 bases between the germline ends. The CDR3 spans 12 residues. The CDR3 reads CASSLRFTGYTF. The CDR3 DNA is TGTGCCAGCAGTTTAAGGTTTACTGGCTACACCTTC.

The chain has TRBV5-6 and TRBJ2-3; 8 bases align to TRBD1. The germline CDR1 and CDR2 sequences are SGHDT and YYEEEE. Losses at the gene ends were 5 bases for V and 5 bases for J; bases not matched to a gene: 13. The CDR3 totals 16 residues. As DNA, the CDR3 is TGTGCCAGCAGTAAACCAGACAGGGGCGCAGGAGATACGCAGTATTTT. Its protein product is CASSKPDRGAGDTQYF.

The gene calls are TRBV4-3 and TRBJ2-7; D assignment may be TRBD1 or TRBD2 (5 bases each). CDR1 LGHNA and CDR2 YSLEER come from the germline V gene. The V and J ends lost 1 base and 4 bases respectively, with 14 bases between them. CDR3 size: 15 residues. The CDR3 loop is CASSQGPGPQYEQYF. Here the CDR3 DNA reads TGCGCCAGCAGCCAAGGGCCGGGACCCCAATACGAGCAGTACTTC.

The chain joins TRBV7-9 to TRBJ1-1, with no clear D. This CDR3 contains 13 residues. V shed 7 bases and J shed 1 base, with 10 bases lying between them. From germline, CDR1 is SEHNR and CDR2 FQNEAQ (reference sequence). CDR3 DNA: TGTGCCAGCAACAAGATCGAGAACACTGAAGCTTTCTTT. It translates to CASNKIENTEAFF. Based on the CDR3 plus reference TRBV7-9 and TRBJ1-1, the full variable domain is DTGVSQNPRHKITKRGQNVTFRCDPISEHNRLYWYRQTLGQGPEFLTYFQNEAQLEKSRLLSDRFSAERPKGSFSTLEIQRTEQGDSAMYLCASNKIENTEAFFGQGTRLTVV.

The rearrangement uses TRBV6-4 and TRBJ1-5, with D perhaps TRBD1 (5 bases). This CDR3 comprises 15 residues. From germline, CDR1 is MRHNA and CDR2 SNTAGT. The V gene lost 6 bases and the J gene lost 2 bases, with 14 bases spanning the gap. The CDR3 DNA is TGTGCCAGCAGGGAGCAGGGTAACGGCAATCAGCCCCAGCATTTT. Amino acids: CASREQGNGNQPQHF.

J is TRBJ2-1 and V is TRBV7-2, with a possible D match to TRBD2 (6 bases). CDR3 length: 14 residues. From germline, CDR1 is SGHTA and CDR2 FQGNSA. V lost 2 bases and J lost 3, with 8 bases in between. CDR3 bases: TGTGCCAGCAGCTTACGCGGGGTCTACAATGAGCAGTTCTTC. Protein: CASSLRGVYNEQFF.

This sequence joins TRBV19 and TRBJ2-3, with no clear D. Trimming took 5 bases from V and 0 from J, leaving 12 bases between them. This CDR3 has 15 amino acids. Germline lookup yields CDR1 LNHDA and CDR2 SQIVND (reference sequence). This CDR3 is CASSSLAASTDTQYF. The CDR3 region has the DNA TGTGCCAGTAGTTCATTAGCTGCCAGCACAGATACGCAGTATTTT.

V is TRBV28 and J is TRBJ1-2; D gene uncertain. The ends were cut back, 8 bases at V and 8 bases at J, with 21 bases in the middle. This CDR3 comprises 14 residues. CDR1 is MDHEN and CDR2 is SYDVKM in the germline V gene. The CDR3 region is CASLKAELGTGYTF. CDR3 bases: TGTGCCAGCTTGAAGGCGGAGTTGGGAACGGGCTACACCTTC.

This clone was observed a handful of times. The V call is TRBV5-4, the J call TRBJ2-3; perhaps TRBD1 as D (6 bases). Deletions cut 0 bases from V and 4 bases from J, with 9 bases between. The CDR3 totals 14 residues. Germline V gene data show CDR1 as SGHNT and CDR2 as YYREEE (reference sequence). The CDR3 reads CASSLEDSSDTQYF. DNA for the CDR3: TGTGCCAGCAGCTTGGAGGACAGTTCAGATACGCAGTATTTT.

The V and J genes are TRBV7-3 and TRBJ1-5, with D possibly being TRBD1 (6 bases). Trimming removed 5 bases from V and 0 bases from J, with 11 bases in between. This CDR3 has 15 amino acids. Germline-derived CDR1 and CDR2 are SGHTA and FQGTGA. In DNA form, the CDR3 reads TGTGCCAGCAGCCCACAGGACAGTAGCAATCAGCCCCAGCATTTT. Translating it yields CASSPQDSSNQPQHF.

The chain has TRBV11-2 and TRBJ1-1; 7 bases are shared with TRBD1. The CDR3 has 14 amino acids. After removal of 1 base from V and 4 bases from J, the junction contained 3 bases not matched to a gene. Germline V lookup: CDR1 SGHAT, CDR2 FQNNGV. The CDR3 loop is CASSLVSGGTEAFF. CDR3 nucleotide sequence: TGTGCCAGCAGCTTAGTCTCAGGGGGCACTGAAGCTTTCTTT.

The chain recombines TRBV12-5 with TRBJ2-1, with D unclear. Germline V gene lookup returns CDR1 LGHNT and CDR2 FRNRAP. The length of the CDR3 is 11 residues. The V end was cut by 4 bases, the J end by 12 bases, with 10 bases between. For the CDR3, the DNA is TGTGCTAGTGGTTCCGATTTTAGGCAGTTCTTC. As protein: CASGSDFRQFF.